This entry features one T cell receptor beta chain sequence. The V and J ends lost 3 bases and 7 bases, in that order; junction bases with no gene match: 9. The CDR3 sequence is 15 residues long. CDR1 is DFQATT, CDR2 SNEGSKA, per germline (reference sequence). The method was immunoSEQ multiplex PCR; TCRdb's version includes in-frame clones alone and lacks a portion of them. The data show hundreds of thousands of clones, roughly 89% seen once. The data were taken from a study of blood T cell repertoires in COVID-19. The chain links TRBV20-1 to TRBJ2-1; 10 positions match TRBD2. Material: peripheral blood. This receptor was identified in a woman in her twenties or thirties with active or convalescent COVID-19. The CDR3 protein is CSASLAAGGGNEQFF. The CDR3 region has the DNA TGCAGTGCTAGTCTTGCAGCGGGAGGGGGGAATGAGCAGTTCTTC.